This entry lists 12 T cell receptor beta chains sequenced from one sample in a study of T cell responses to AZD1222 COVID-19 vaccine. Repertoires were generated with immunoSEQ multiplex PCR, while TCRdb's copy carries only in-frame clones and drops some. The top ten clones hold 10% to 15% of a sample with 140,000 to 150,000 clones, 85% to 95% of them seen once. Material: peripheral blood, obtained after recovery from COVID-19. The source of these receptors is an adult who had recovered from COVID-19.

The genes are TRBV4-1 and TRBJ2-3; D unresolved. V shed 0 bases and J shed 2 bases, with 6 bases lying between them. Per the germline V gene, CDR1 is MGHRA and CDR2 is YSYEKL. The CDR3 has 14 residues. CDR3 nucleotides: TGCGCCAGCAGCCAAGAAATCACCACAGATACGCAGTATTTT. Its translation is CASSQEITTDTQYF.

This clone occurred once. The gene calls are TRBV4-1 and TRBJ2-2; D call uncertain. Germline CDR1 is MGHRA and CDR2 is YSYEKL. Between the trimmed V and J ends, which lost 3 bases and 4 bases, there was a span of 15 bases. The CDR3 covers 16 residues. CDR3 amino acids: CASSQHGKAFTGELFF. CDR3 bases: TGCGCCAGCAGCCAGCATGGGAAGGCTTTCACCGGGGAGCTGTTTTTT.

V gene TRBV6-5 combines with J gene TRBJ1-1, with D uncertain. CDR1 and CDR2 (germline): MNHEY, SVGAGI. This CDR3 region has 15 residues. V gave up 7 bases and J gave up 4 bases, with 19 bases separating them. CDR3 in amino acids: CASITQSRPSTEAFF. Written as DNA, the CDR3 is TGTGCCAGCATCACACAGTCCAGGCCAAGCACTGAAGCTTTCTTT.

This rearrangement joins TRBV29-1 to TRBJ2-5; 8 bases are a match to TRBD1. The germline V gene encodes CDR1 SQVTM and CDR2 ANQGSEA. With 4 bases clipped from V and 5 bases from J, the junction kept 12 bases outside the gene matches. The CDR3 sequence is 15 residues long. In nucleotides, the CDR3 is TGCAGCGTTGGGGCAGGGGGCGTCTCTGGGGAGACCCAGTACTTC. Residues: CSVGAGGVSGETQYF.

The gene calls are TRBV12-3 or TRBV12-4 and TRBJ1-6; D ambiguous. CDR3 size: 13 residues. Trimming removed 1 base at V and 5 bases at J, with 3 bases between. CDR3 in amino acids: CASSLEDNSPLHF. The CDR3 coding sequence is TGTGCCAGCAGTTTAGAAGATAATTCACCCCTCCACTTT.

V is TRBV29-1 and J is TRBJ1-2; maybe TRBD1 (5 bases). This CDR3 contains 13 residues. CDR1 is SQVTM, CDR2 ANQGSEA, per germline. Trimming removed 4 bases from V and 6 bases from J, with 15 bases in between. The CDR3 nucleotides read TGCAGCGTTGTTCGGGACTCCCGTAATGGCTACACCTTC. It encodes CSVVRDSRNGYTF.

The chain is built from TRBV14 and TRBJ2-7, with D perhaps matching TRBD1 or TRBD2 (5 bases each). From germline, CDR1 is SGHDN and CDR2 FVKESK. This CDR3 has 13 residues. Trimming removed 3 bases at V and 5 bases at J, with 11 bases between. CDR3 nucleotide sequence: TGTGCCAGCAGCCAGCAACCGGGGCACGAGCAGTACTTC. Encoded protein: CASSQQPGHEQYF.

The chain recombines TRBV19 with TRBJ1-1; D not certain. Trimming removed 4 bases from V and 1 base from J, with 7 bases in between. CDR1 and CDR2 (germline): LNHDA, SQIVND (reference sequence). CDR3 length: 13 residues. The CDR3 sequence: CASSSRTNTEAFF. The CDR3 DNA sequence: TGTGCCAGTAGTAGTAGGACGAACACTGAAGCTTTCTTT.

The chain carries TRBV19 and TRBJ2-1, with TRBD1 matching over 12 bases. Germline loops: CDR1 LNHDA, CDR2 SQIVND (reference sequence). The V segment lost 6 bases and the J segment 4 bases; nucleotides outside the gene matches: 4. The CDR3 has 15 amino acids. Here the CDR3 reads CASRGQGAEYNEQFF. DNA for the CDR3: TGTGCCAGTAGGGGACAGGGGGCCGAATACAATGAGCAGTTCTTC. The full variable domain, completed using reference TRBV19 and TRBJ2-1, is DGGITQSPKYLFRKEGQNVTLSCEQNLNHDAMYWYRQDPGQGLRLIYYSQIVNDFQKGDIAEGYSVSREKKESFPLTVTSAQKNPTAFYLCASRGQGAEYNEQFFGPGTRLTVL.

CDR3 coding DNA: TGTGCCAGCAGTTTACGTCTTCGGGGGCATGGCTACACCTTC. Translation gives CASSLRLRGHGYTF. This sequence joins TRBV27 and TRBJ1-2; a weak D match, TRBD1 (6 bases). Trimming left V 2 bases short and J 6 bases short, with 13 bases between. Germline CDR1 reads MNHEY; CDR2 reads SMNVEV (reference sequence). The CDR3 is made up of 14 amino acids.

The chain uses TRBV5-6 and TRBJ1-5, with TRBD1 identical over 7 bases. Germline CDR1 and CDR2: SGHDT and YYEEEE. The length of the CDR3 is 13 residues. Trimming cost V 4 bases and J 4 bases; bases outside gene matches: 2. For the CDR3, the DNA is TGTGCCAGCAGCCTGACAGGGAATCAGCCCCAGCATTTT. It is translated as CASSLTGNQPQHF.

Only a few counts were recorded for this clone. In nucleotides, the CDR3 is TGTGCCTCGATGAAGTTCCTCCTCGGGGGCACTGAAGCTTTCTTT. It translates to CASMKFLLGGTEAFF. This chain joins TRBV10-3 and TRBJ1-1; D may be TRBD1 (5 bases). Trimming left V 11 bases short and J 4 bases short, with 23 bases between. Germline values: CDR1 ENHRY, CDR2 SYGVKD. The CDR3 covers 15 residues.